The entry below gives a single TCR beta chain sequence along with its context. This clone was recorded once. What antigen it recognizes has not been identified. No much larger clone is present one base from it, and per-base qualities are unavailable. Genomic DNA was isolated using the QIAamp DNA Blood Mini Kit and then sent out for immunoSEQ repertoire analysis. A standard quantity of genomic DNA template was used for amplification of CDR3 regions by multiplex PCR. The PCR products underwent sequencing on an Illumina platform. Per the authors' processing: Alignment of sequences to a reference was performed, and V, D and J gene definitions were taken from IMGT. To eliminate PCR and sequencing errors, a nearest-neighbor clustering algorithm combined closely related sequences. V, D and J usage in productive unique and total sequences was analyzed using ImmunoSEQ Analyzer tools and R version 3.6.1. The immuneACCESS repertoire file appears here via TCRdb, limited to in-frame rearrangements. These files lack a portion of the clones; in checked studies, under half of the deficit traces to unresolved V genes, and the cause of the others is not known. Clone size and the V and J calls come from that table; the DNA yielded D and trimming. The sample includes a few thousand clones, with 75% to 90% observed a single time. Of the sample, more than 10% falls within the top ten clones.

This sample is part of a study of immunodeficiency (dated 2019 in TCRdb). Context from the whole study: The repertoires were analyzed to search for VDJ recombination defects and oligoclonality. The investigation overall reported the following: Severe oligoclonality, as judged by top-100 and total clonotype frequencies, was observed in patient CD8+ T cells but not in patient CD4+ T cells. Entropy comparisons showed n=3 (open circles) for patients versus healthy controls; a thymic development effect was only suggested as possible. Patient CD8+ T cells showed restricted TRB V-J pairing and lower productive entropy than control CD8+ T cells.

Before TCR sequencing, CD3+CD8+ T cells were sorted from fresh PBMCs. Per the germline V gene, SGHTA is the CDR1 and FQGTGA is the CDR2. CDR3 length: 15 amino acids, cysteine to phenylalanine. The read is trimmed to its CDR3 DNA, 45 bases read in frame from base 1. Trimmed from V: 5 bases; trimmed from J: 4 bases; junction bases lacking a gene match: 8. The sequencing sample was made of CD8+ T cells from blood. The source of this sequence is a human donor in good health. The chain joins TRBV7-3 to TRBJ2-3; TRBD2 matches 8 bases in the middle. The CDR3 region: CASSELAGTADTQYF. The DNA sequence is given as TGTGCCAGCAGCGAATTAGCGGGGACGGCAGATACGCAGTATTTT.